The rows below give T cell receptor beta chains drawn from one sample of a study of metastatic and nonmetastatic thyroid tumors. With MiXCR, TCRdb called clones anew from the PCR reads. The table includes about 16,000 clones, about a quarter detected once. The sample taken for sequencing was adjacent normal tissue. The receptors originated from a female donor with papillary thyroid cancer or a benign thyroid nodule (not recorded which). Some clones in this sample may be carry-over from other donors' samples. CDR3s include the opening cysteine and the closing phenylalanine or tryptophan. A D gene is named only where the DNA matches it firmly. Size is omitted from some rows. Given values are once, few, many or a class for expanded clones.

TRBV9	16	-	-	TRBJ1-2	CASSVDGHGFYSGYTF	TGTGCCAGCAGCGTAGATGGACATGGTTTTTATTCTGGCTACACCTTC
TRBV7-8	14	TRBD2	medium-sized	TRBJ2-2	CASSVRGGTGELFF	TGTGCCAGCAGCGTGCGGGGGGGGACCGGGGAGCTGTTTTTT
TRBV6-1	13	-	-	TRBJ1-2	CASSLAGEGGYTF	TGTGCCAGCAGTCTGGCAGGGGAAGGTGGCTACACCTTC
TRBV7-8	18	TRBD1	-	TRBJ1-2	CASSYSGTGGLGAYGYTF	TGTGCCAGCAGCTACTCCGGGACAGGGGGCCTCGGAGCTTATGGCTACACCTTC
TRBV6-1	14	-	many	TRBJ1-1	CASAEALGDTEAFF	TGTGCCAGTGCAGAGGCGTTGGGTGACACTGAAGCTTTCTTT
TRBV7-6	16	-	few	TRBJ1-1	CASSLGGGMRYTEAFF	TGTGCCAGCAGCTTAGGCGGGGGTATGAGGTACACTGAAGCTTTCTTT
TRBV9	15	-	few	TRBJ1-1	CASSALDSPSTEAFF	TGTGCCAGCAGCGCCCTGGACAGCCCATCGACTGAAGCTTTCTTT
TRBV20-1	15	TRBD2	-	TRBJ2-1	CSARGLAGGPNEQFF	TGCAGTGCCAGAGGACTAGCGGGAGGGCCTAATGAGCAGTTCTTC
TRBV6-1	13	TRBD1	few	TRBJ2-7	CASSPGQGAPQYF	TGTGCCAGCAGTCCCGGACAGGGGGCTCCGCAGTACTTC
TRBV6-2/TRBV6-3	12	-	-	TRBJ1-1	CASSPPQKGTFF	TGTGCCAGCAGTCCCCCGCAAAAAGGAACTTTCTTT
TRBV19	15	TRBD1	-	TRBJ2-7	CASSTAGTGGFEQYF	TGTGCCAGTAGTACTGCCGGGACAGGGGGCTTTGAGCAGTACTTC
TRBV20-1	16	-	medium-sized	TRBJ2-3	CSAREKRGSTWDTQYF	TGCAGTGCTAGAGAGAAGAGGGGGTCGACATGGGATACGCAGTATTTT
TRBV12-3/TRBV12-4	18	-	many	TRBJ1-1	CASSLIGSSGLTNTEAFF	TGTGCCAGCAGTTTGATCGGTTCCTCGGGACTCACGAACACTGAAGCTTTCTTT
TRBV28	13	-	few	TRBJ1-6	CASKAAVNSPLHF	TGTGCCAGCAAGGCAGCTGTGAATTCACCCCTCCACTTT
TRBV5-1	17	-	-	TRBJ2-1	CASSLVGFSVIYNEQFF	TGCGCCAGCAGCTTGGTTGGATTTTCAGTAATCTACAATGAGCAGTTCTTC
TRBV28	14	-	few	TRBJ1-1	CAISLTPTWTEAFF	TGTGCCATCAGTTTAACCCCAACTTGGACTGAAGCTTTCTTT
TRBV19	14	-	-	TRBJ1-2	CASKEGPSNYGYTF	TGTGCCAGTAAGGAGGGCCCATCTAACTATGGCTACACCTTC
TRBV28	17	TRBD2	-	TRBJ2-2	CASSSFAGTRDTGELFF	TGTGCCAGCAGTTCCTTCGCCGGGACTAGAGACACCGGGGAGCTGTTTTTT
TRBV6-9	12	-	-	TRBJ2-7	CASSSLDSWQYF	TGTGCCAGCAGTTCGCTCGACTCTTGGCAGTACTTC
TRBV20-1	17	-	-	TRBJ2-2	CSARGFGAESNTGELFF	TGCAGTGCTAGAGGGTTCGGCGCAGAAAGTAACACCGGGGAGCTGTTTTTT
TRBV7-9	14	-	few	TRBJ1-2	CASSSSAPSGGYTF	TGTGCCAGCAGCTCCTCGGCACCATCAGGCGGCTACACCTTC
TRBV20-1	15	TRBD2	-	TRBJ2-7	CSLEGSSGRVGEQYF	TGCAGTCTCGAGGGGTCTAGCGGGAGGGTCGGCGAGCAGTACTTC
TRBV27	16	-	-	TRBJ2-2	CASSLSLLPPTGELFF	TGTGCCAGCAGTTTATCGTTACTCCCACCCACCGGGGAGCTGTTTTTT
TRBV24-1	16	-	few	TRBJ1-1	CATSDSPGRAGTEAFF	TGTGCCACCAGTGATTCACCAGGCAGGGCTGGCACTGAAGCTTTCTTT
TRBV19	15	-	-	TRBJ2-1	CASSDGFLSYNEQFF	TGTGCCAGTAGCGATGGGTTCCTCTCCTACAATGAGCAGTTCTTC
TRBV5-1	14	-	-	TRBJ1-1	CASSFTGQNTEAFF	TGCGCCAGCAGCTTCACAGGGCAGAACACTGAAGCTTTCTTT
TRBV11-2	13	-	-	TRBJ2-7	CASSSNRVYEQYF	TGTGCCAGCAGTTCCAACAGGGTCTACGAGCAGTACTTC
TRBV10-1	17	TRBD2	few	TRBJ2-2	CASSRSSGRLHTGELFF	TGCGCCAGCAGTAGGTCGAGCGGGAGACTCCACACCGGGGAGCTGTTTTTT
TRBV2	16	-	-	TRBJ1-6	CASRDSRAGDNSPLHF	TGTGCCAGCCGAGATAGTAGAGCCGGAGATAATTCACCCCTCCACTTT
TRBV7-3	15	-	-	TRBJ2-2	CASSPTGGATGELFF	TGTGCCAGCAGCCCCACGGGCGGAGCCACCGGGGAGCTGTTTTTT
TRBV3-1	14	TRBD1	-	TRBJ1-5	CASSAGTDARPQHF	TGTGCCAGCAGCGCTGGGACAGATGCTAGGCCCCAGCATTTT
TRBV6-1	16	-	-	TRBJ1-4	CASSEPVLWTNEKLFF	TGTGCCAGCAGTGAACCGGTGCTCTGGACTAATGAAAAACTGTTTTTT
TRBV19	14	-	few	TRBJ1-4	CASKERGPNEKLFF	TGTGCCAGTAAGGAGAGGGGTCCAAATGAAAAACTGTTTTTT
TRBV20-1	14	-	-	TRBJ1-1	CSATSMDQNTEAFF	TGCAGTGCTACGTCGATGGACCAGAACACTGAAGCTTTCTTT
TRBV28	13	-	few	TRBJ2-3	CASSFGPSDTQYF	TGTGCCAGCAGTTTTGGGCCCAGCGATACGCAGTATTTT
TRBV6-1	15	-	many	TRBJ2-1	CASSARGPFGNEQFF	TGTGCCAGCAGTGCCAGGGGCCCCTTCGGCAATGAGCAGTTCTTC
TRBV11-3	16	-	-	TRBJ1-1	CASSVRFGTDEPEAFF	TGTGCCAGCAGCGTAAGGTTCGGGACCGACGAACCGGAAGCTTTCTTT
TRBV10-3	16	-	-	TRBJ2-1	CAISAKWVARYNEQFF	TGTGCCATCAGTGCGAAGTGGGTCGCGCGCTACAATGAGCAGTTCTTC
TRBV30	14	TRBD1	-	TRBJ1-2	CAVTGTGPWYGYTF	TGTGCCGTCACCGGGACAGGACCTTGGTATGGCTACACCTTC
TRBV9	16	TRBD2	-	TRBJ2-1	CASSVGLAGGPNEQFF	TGTGCCAGCAGCGTAGGTCTAGCGGGAGGACCCAATGAGCAGTTCTTC
TRBV6-2/TRBV6-3	13	-	many	TRBJ1-1	CASSTTLNTEAFF	TGTGCCAGCAGTACCACACTGAACACTGAAGCTTTCTTT
TRBV11-3	13	-	-	TRBJ2-2	CASSPGSAGELFF	TGTGCCAGCAGCCCAGGGTCGGCCGGGGAGCTGTTTTTT
TRBV6-1	11	-	few	TRBJ1-2	CASRPYGGYTF	TGTGCCAGCAGGCCTTACGGTGGCTACACCTTC
TRBV7-9	14	-	few	TRBJ2-2	CASSLVSSAGELFF	TGTGCCAGCAGCTTAGTCTCCAGCGCCGGGGAGCTGTTTTTT
TRBV3-1	14	-	-	TRBJ2-1	CASSPGDRPDEQFF	TGTGCCAGCAGCCCAGGGGACCGCCCCGATGAGCAGTTCTTC
TRBV6-6	15	-	few	TRBJ1-5	CASSYSRVGNQPQHF	TGTGCCAGCAGTTACTCAAGGGTAGGCAATCAGCCCCAGCATTTT
TRBV27	15	TRBD2	few	TRBJ2-3	CASSSAGASTDTQYF	TGTGCCAGCAGTTCGGCGGGAGCGAGCACAGATACGCAGTATTTT
TRBV12-3/TRBV12-4	15	TRBD2	-	TRBJ2-7	CASSFFAGGPYEQYF	TGTGCCAGCAGTTTTTTTGCGGGAGGGCCCTACGAGCAGTACTTC
TRBV6-1	14	-	few	TRBJ2-2	CASSRVSDTGELFF	TGTGCCAGCAGTCGGGTATCGGACACCGGGGAGCTGTTTTTT
TRBV28	15	TRBD1	-	TRBJ2-5	CASSSNRGRRETQYF	TGTGCCAGCAGTTCAAACAGGGGGCGCCGGGAGACCCAGTACTTC
TRBV11-2	14	TRBD1	few	TRBJ1-2	CASSLMTGNYGYTF	TGTGCCAGCAGCTTGATGACAGGGAACTATGGCTACACCTTC
TRBV12-3/TRBV12-4	16	-	few	TRBJ2-7	CASSLFRGRSSYEQYF	TGTGCCAGCAGTTTATTTAGGGGCAGGAGCTCCTACGAGCAGTACTTC